The clone carrying this T cell receptor (beta chain) was counted between two and nine times. The antigen is not known. This sample is drawn from a study of T-cell reconstitution after alpha-beta-depleted transplantation in children. TCRbeta library construction was performed incorporating unique molecular identifiers. MiXCR, run by TCRdb on the PCR reads, gives a single entry per CDR3 protein. The sample carries about 210,000 distinct CDR3 sequences, over 15% recorded once. Study observations and caveats: Newly made T cells mostly supplied T-cell counts and diversity one year after transplant.

The CDR3 length is 13 residues. The V and J ends lost 1 base and 6 bases respectively, with 10 bases between them. In germline, CDR1 is LGHNA, CDR2 YNFKEQ. This rearrangement joins TRBV4-2 to TRBJ2-7; D is ambiguous. The sequence was obtained from a male patient aged 2-15 years who had a stem cell transplant for acute lymphoblastic leukemia, so the T cells may come from the graft donor. The input for sequencing was PBMCs, mostly from graft donor cells, taken 360 days after TCRalphabeta/CD19-depleted stem cell transplant. CDR3: CASSQGVTSEQYF. CDR3 DNA: TGTGCCAGCAGCCAAGGAGTCACGTCCGAGCAGTACTTC.